This TCR beta chain originates from a study of shared clonotypes between healthy human individuals. Both CD45RO+ cells and CCR7-negative CD45RA+ TemRA cells were combined to make up CD8 memory. The CDR3 runs to 12 residues. CDR1 SEHNR and CDR2 FQNEAQ come from the germline V gene (reference sequence). V lost 6 bases, J lost 6 bases, and 9 bases lay in between. The study's findings and limits: About 5% of naive CD4 clonotypes were shared across four donors. Few donors limited the genetic and exposure-history diversity represented. A reduction in generation probabilities was seen for non-shared clonotypes relative to those shared by all four donors.

On this clone itself: The antigen remains undetermined.

This table comes from immunoSEQ multiplex PCR, and its TCRdb copy is limited to in-frame clones, with some not included. The sample holds around 690,000 clones, 90% seen once. This clonotype was obtained from a man younger than 35 in good health. Some clones in this sample may be carry-over from other donors' samples. The sample comprised memory CD8+ T cells from PBMCs. Subset described: CD45RO+ cells pooled with CCR7-negative TemRA cells. The V call is TRBV7-9, the J call TRBJ1-5; D remains unclear. Written as DNA, the CDR3 is TGTGCCAGCAGGACGCCGGGTCAGCCCCAGCATTTT. Translation: CASRTPGQPQHF.